This T cell receptor (beta chain) originates from a study of shared clonotypes between healthy human individuals. About this clone itself: What it recognizes is unknown.

CDR3 size: 14 residues. Germline V gene sequence: CDR1 SGHRS, CDR2 YFSETQ. Germline trimming cut 0 bases from V and 11 bases from J; bases unmatched to any gene: 7. Sequencing on ten immunoSEQ deep assay plates was performed for unsorted PBMC DNA. Sequencing was performed with immunoSEQ multiplex PCR; in TCRdb, only in-frame clones are kept and a portion is missing. This table has about 490,000 clones, 70% to 80% appearing once. General study results and limits: A small donor pool kept down the genetic and exposure-history diversity that was represented.

Around 86 million PBMCs went into genomic DNA for unsorted samples. The sequence derives from a woman aged 35 to 49 in good health. Some clones in this sample may be carry-over from other donors' samples. This chain links TRBV5-1 with TRBJ2-3; 9 bases align to TRBD2. The specimen sequenced was PBMCs. Written as DNA, the CDR3 is TGCGCCAGCAGCTTGGTTAGCGGGAGCGAGGGGCAGTATTTT. Its protein product is CASSLVSGSEGQYF.